The 9 T cell receptor beta chains given below trace back to one sample, sequenced in a study of T-cell memory formation after mild COVID-19 (dated by TCRdb to about 2021). The receptor library was made with 5' RACE. The sample was run on an Illumina NovaSeq 6000. TCRdb applied fastp at Q25 and MiXCR to the public reads, then kept only in-frame beta chains. Records with the same CDR3 protein are collapsed into one entry carrying the most frequent genes and DNA. The table for this sample lists some 600,000 distinct CDR3 sequences; approximately 15% of them were counted only once. Around 7.8% of the sample is held by the ten biggest clonotypes. Sequencing was performed on PBMCs or a T cell subset sorted from them (not recorded which). All receptors derive from an adult woman who had mild COVID-19 (a few samples of this study predate the infection). The sample titles of this study are shuffled in the database, so cell type and time point are left out; the donor was told from shared clones.

The V and J genes are TRBV4-2 and TRBJ1-3, with D unclear. Germline loops: CDR1 LGHNA, CDR2 YNFKEQ. This CDR3 is built from 14 residues. Trimming removed 2 bases at V and 1 base at J, with 6 bases between. This CDR3 is CASSQLGSGNTIYF. As DNA, the CDR3 is TGTGCCAGCAGCCAACTGGGGTCTGGAAACACCATATATTTT.

The chain recombines TRBV9 with TRBJ2-5, with 10 positions matching TRBD2. This CDR3 spans 16 amino acids. The junction had 10 bases not matched to a gene; V was cut back by 4 bases and J by 4 bases. Germline V CDR1 and CDR2: SGDLS, YYNGEE. CDR3 sequence reads: CASSSEAGGYGETQYF. DNA of the CDR3: TGTGCCAGCAGCTCAGAAGCGGGGGGGTACGGAGAGACCCAGTACTTC.

This clonotype appeared a few times. This sequence joins TRBV29-1 and TRBJ2-7; D is possibly TRBD1 or TRBD2 (5 bases each). This CDR3 comprises 13 residues. With 5 bases removed from V and 3 bases from J, the gap between germline ends came to 14 bases. Per germline, CDR1 SQVTM and CDR2 ANQGSEA. Here the CDR3 reads CSVWDVRFYEQYF. The CDR3 DNA is TGCAGCGTTTGGGACGTGAGGTTCTACGAGCAGTACTTC.

This clonotype appeared a few times. The chain is built from TRBV29-1 and TRBJ2-1; D not resolved. The CDR3 consists of 12 residues. V lost 4 bases and J lost 7, with 11 bases in between. The germline CDR1 and CDR2 sequences are SQVTM and ANQGSEA. For the CDR3, the DNA is TGCAGCGTTGCATTGGACGGGAATGAGCAGTTCTTC. Its protein product is CSVALDGNEQFF.

As DNA, the CDR3 is TGCGCCAGCAGCCAAGCCGAACAAGCCCTCTATGGCTACACCTTC. Translation gives CASSQAEQALYGYTF. V is TRBV4-1 and J is TRBJ1-2; D unresolved. Deletions cut 1 base from V and 4 bases from J, with 13 bases between. The length of the CDR3 is 15 residues. CDR1 MGHRA and CDR2 YSYEKL come from the germline V gene.

The genes are TRBV14 and TRBJ2-7; 8 bases agree with TRBD2. Germline V gives CDR1 SGHDN, CDR2 FVKESK. This CDR3 has 16 amino acids. J was trimmed by 1 base and V by 1 base; bases with no gene match: 6. This CDR3 is CASSQANSGASYEQYF. DNA of the CDR3: TGTGCCAGCAGCCAAGCAAATAGCGGGGCGTCCTACGAGCAGTACTTC. The variable domain in full, completed from reference TRBV14 and TRBJ2-7, reads EAGVTQFPSHSVIEKGQTVTLRCDPISGHDNLYWYRRVMGKEIKFLLHFVKESKQDESGMPNNRFLAERTGGTYSTLKVQPAELEDSGVYFCASSQANSGASYEQYFGPGTRLTVT.

The J gene is TRBJ2-7, the V gene TRBV20-1; a possible D gene is TRBD2 (7 bases). Germline-derived CDR1 and CDR2 are DFQATT and SNEGSKA (reference sequence). CDR3 size: 15 residues. Trimming left V 1 base short and J 6 bases short, with 19 bases between. The CDR3, as DNA: TGCAGTGCTAGAGCCGCGGGGGCCATGCCTGCCGAGCAGTACTTC. Protein: CSARAAGAMPAEQYF.

Details on this clonotype: Since a much larger clone is just one base distant, this may be a read error. The chain has TRBV11-1 and TRBJ2-7; TRBD1 might be the D (6 bases). Between the trimmed V and J ends, which lost 5 bases and 2 bases, there was a span of 10 bases. Germline CDR1 and CDR2: SGHAT and FQDESV (reference sequence). The CDR3 has 13 amino acids. The chain's CDR3 is CASSPDSPYEQYF. The CDR3 DNA sequence: TGTGCCAGCAGCCCGGACAGCCCCTACGAGCAGTACTTC.

This clonotype was seen more than once but under ten times. One end of the junction varies from germline; a read error may be responsible. The chain links TRBV7-7 to TRBJ2-7; D possibly matches TRBD1 or TRBD2 (6 bases each). The CDR3 totals 13 residues. CDR1 is SSHAT and CDR2 is FNYEAQ in the germline V gene (reference sequence). CDR3 sequence reads: CASSLEQGREQYF. The CDR3 region has the DNA TGTGCTAGCAGCTTAGAGCAGGGGAGGGAGCAGTACTTC.